This TCR beta chain was retrieved from a study of hypomethylating agent response in myelodysplastic syndrome. At the level of the study: Hypomethylating treatment was azacitidine in about 70% of the 11, decitabine in 3 of 11. Roughly five patients were non-responders, while about 6 showed complete response or hematologic improvement. Non-responders met neither complete response nor hematologic improvement criteria, which defined response.

Trimming took off 0 bases at V and 0 bases at J, with 21 bases between the two ends. CDR1 is WNHNN and CDR2 is SYGVQD in the germline V gene (reference sequence). The CDR3 consists of 19 residues. Clones were read by immunoSEQ multiplex PCR, and TCRdb kept only the in-frame ones, dropping some. The table shows around 5,700 clones, with 88% occurring only once. The source was bone marrow, collected before or after starting hypomethylating agent treatment for myelodysplastic syndrome (not recorded which). The genes are TRBV10-1 and TRBJ2-7, with a weak D call TRBD2 (6 bases). The sequence derives from a human donor with myelodysplastic syndrome. The CDR3 loop is CASSESRELRDSHSYEQYV. The CDR3 nucleotides read TGCGCCAGCAGTGAGTCAAGGGAGTTGAGGGACTCCCACTCCTACGAGCAGTACGTC.